These 4 T cell receptor beta chains were sequenced from one sample in a study of blood T cells in healthy people across ages. Together with a sample-barcoded 5' primer, a J-beta primer mix was included in a second PCR lasting about 7 to 11 cycles. TCRdb re-called the 5' RACE reads with MiXCR, one entry per CDR3 protein. The sample shows under 1,100,000 distinct CDR3 sequences, 20% to 25% of them seen only once. These data were also filed under a second study, of T cells of mothers and their children.

The sequenced sample was blood. The receptors stem from a girl aged 2 to 9 in good health.

The J gene is TRBJ2-1, the V gene TRBV11-3; 9 positions match TRBD1. Judging by the DNA end, TRBJ2-7 fits better; the J call may be wrong. Germline loops: CDR1 SGHNT, CDR2 YENEEA. This CDR3 spans 16 amino acids. The CDR3 nucleotides are TGTGCCAGCAGCTCCATCCCCGGACAGGGGAGCTACGAGCAGTACTTC. Its translation is CASSSIPGQGSYEQYF.

The chain joins TRBV20-1 to TRBJ2-5; maybe TRBD2 (6 bases). The J call may be mistaken, given a closer DNA end match to TRBJ2-7. This CDR3 has 13 residues. Germline loops: CDR1 DFQATT, CDR2 SNEGSKA (reference sequence). The CDR3 DNA reads TGCAGTGCCACCCGGGACTTGACCTACGAGCAGTACTTC. Protein sequence: CSATRDLTYEQYF.

In this sample, this clonotype turned up a few times. The chain is built from TRBV6-1 and TRBJ2-5, with TRBD1 matching 7 bases. CDR1 is MNHNS and CDR2 is SASEGT in the germline V gene. CDR3 length: 13 residues. With 6 bases clipped from V and 4 bases from J, the junction kept 5 bases outside the gene matches. The CDR3 DNA follows: TGTGCCAGCAGCAGGGGGTCAGCAGAGACCCAGTACTTC. Protein: CASSRGSAETQYF.

The J gene is TRBJ2-5, the V gene TRBV5-1; D may be TRBD2 (5 bases). The CDR3 covers 16 residues. The V end was cut by 0 bases, the J end by 1 base, with 13 bases between. Germline V gene data show CDR1 as SGHRS and CDR2 as YFSETQ. For the CDR3, the DNA is TGCGCCAGCAGCTTGGGGGCTACGGGGTTCCAAGAGACCCAGTACTTC. Translation gives CASSLGATGFQETQYF.